This T cell receptor beta chain was retrieved from a study of blood T cell repertoires in COVID-19. CDR3 length: 18 amino acids. Germline V gene lookup returns CDR1 MNHEY and CDR2 SMNVEV (reference sequence). Losses at the gene ends were 0 bases for V and 4 bases for J; bases not matched to a gene: 8. The protocol was immunoSEQ multiplex PCR, while the TCRdb copy is restricted to in-frame clones and leaves out a portion. This table holds tens of thousands of clones, about 87% found once. The TCR sequence derives from a human donor in a cohort sampled during active COVID-19. The specimen sequenced was peripheral blood. The genes are TRBV27 and TRBJ2-3; TRBD1 matches 12 bases. CDR3 bases: TGTGCCAGCAGTTTATCGGGGACAGGGGGCGCATTTGCAGATACGCAGTATTTT. Protein sequence: CASSLSGTGGAFADTQYF.